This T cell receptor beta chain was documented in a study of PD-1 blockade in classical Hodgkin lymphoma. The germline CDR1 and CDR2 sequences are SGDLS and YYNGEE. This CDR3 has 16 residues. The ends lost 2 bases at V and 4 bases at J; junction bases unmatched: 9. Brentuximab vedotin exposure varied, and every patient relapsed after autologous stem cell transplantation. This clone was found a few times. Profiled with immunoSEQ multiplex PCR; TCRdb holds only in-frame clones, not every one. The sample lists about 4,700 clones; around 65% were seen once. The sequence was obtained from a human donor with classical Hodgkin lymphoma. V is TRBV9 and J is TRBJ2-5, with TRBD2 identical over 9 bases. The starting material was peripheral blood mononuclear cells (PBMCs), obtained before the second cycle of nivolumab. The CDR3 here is CASSVGSGSSRETQYF. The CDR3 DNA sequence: TGTGCCAGCAGCGTTGGTAGCGGGAGTTCTAGAGAGACCCAGTACTTC.